The rows below give T cell receptor beta chains drawn from one sample of a study of blood T cells in healthy people across ages. One entry per CDR3 protein, called by TCRdb with MiXCR from the 5' RACE reads. The sample lists about 970,000 distinct CDR3 sequences; roughly 51% were seen once. Material: blood. All receptors derive from an older woman in good health. The CDR3 runs from the conserved cysteine through the conserved F or W. The D gene is left open where the match is weak. Clone size is given for some rows only: seen once, a few or many times, or a class if the clone is expanded.

TRBV21-1,once,TRBJ2-1,-,CASSKAVIVYNEQFF,TGTGCCAGCAGCAAAGCGGTAATAGTATACAATGAGCAGTTCTTC
TRBV6-5,-,TRBJ2-7,-,CASSYSDSSGEQYF,TGTGCCAGCAGTTACTCGGACTCCTCGGGCGAGCAGTACTTC
TRBV24-1,-,TRBJ2-2,-,CATSDRLPGNTGELFF,TGTGCCACCAGTGACCGCCTCCCGGGAAACACCGGGGAGCTGTTTTTT
TRBV7-2,-,TRBJ2-5,TRBD2,CASSSAGTSSETQYF,TGTGCCAGCAGCTCCGCCGGGACTAGCAGCGAGACCCAGTACTTC
TRBV4-2,-,TRBJ1-1,-,CASSRGGAPNTEAFF,TGTGCCAGCAGCCGGGGGGGCGCCCCGAACACTGAAGCTTTCTTT
TRBV27,-,TRBJ2-7,-,CASIEGSTYEQYF,TGTGCCAGCATCGAGGGGTCCACCTACGAGCAGTACTTC
TRBV20-1,-,TRBJ2-7,TRBD2,CSARFQRESYKRTQYF,TGCAGTGCTAGGTTTCAGCGGGAGTCCTACAAGAGAACCCAGTACTTC
TRBV5-1,-,TRBJ2-3,TRBD2,CASRFSGPSDTQYF,TGCGCCAGCAGGTTTAGCGGGCCCTCAGATACGCAGTATTTT
TRBV11-2,-,TRBJ2-1,-,CASSLDGLGYSYNEQFF,TGTGCCAGCAGCTTAGATGGATTGGGGTACTCCTACAATGAGCAGTTCTTC
TRBV2,few,TRBJ2-7,TRBD1,CAGQGTSYEQYF,TGTGCCGGACAGGGTACCTCCTACGAGCAGTACTTC
TRBV28,once,TRBJ2-4,-,CASSPPADLAKNIQYF,TGTGCCAGCAGTCCCCCCGCGGACCTAGCCAAAAACATTCAGTACTTC
TRBV6-5,few,TRBJ2-3,TRBD2,CASSAGGSTDTQYF,TGTGCCAGCAGTGCGGGAGGGTCCACAGATACGCAGTATTTT
TRBV27,few,TRBJ2-5,TRBD2,CASTSGRGETQYF,TGTGCCAGCACAAGCGGGAGGGGCGAGACCCAGTACTTC
TRBV20-1,few,TRBJ2-1,TRBD2,CSAFLAGGNNEQFF,TGCAGTGCTTTTTTAGCGGGAGGTAATAATGAGCAGTTCTTC
TRBV3-1,-,TRBJ2-7,-,CASSGYSGVYEQYF,TGTGCCAGCAGCGGCTACTCGGGGGTCTACGAGCAGTACTTC
TRBV7-2,-,TRBJ2-7,TRBD2,CASSLGLGGSGEQYF,TGTGCCAGCAGCTTAGGTCTAGGCGGGAGTGGCGAGCAGTACTTC
TRBV21-1,-,TRBJ2-3,-,CASSKERITSTDTQYF,TGTGCCAGCAGCAAAGAACGGATAACTAGCACAGATACGCAGTATTTT
TRBV28,few,TRBJ2-7,TRBD2,CASSLAGAGGEQYF,TGTGCCAGCAGTTTAGCGGGAGCAGGCGGCGAGCAGTACTTC
TRBV15,once,TRBJ1-2,-,CATSSPRGVNYGYTF,TGTGCCACCAGCAGCCCCAGGGGAGTTAACTATGGCTACACCTTC
TRBV5-6,-,TRBJ2-5,-,CASSPGLFVQETQYF,TGTGCCAGCAGCCCGGGACTGTTCGTCCAAGAGACCCAGTACTTC
TRBV20-1,-,TRBJ1-3,TRBD1,CSARDMTGDTIYF,TGCAGTGCTAGAGACATGACAGGGGACACCATATATTTT
TRBV20-1,-,TRBJ2-1,-,CSARGMTHNEQFF,TGCAGTGCTAGAGGTATGACTCACAATGAGCAGTTCTTC
TRBV29-1,-,TRBJ2-5,-,CSVVQTQETQYF,TGCAGCGTCGTGCAGACTCAAGAGACCCAGTACTTC
TRBV28,-,TRBJ1-2,-,CASRAGKHYGYTF,TGTGCCAGCAGGGCAGGAAAACACTATGGCTACACCTTC
TRBV5-1,-,TRBJ1-5,-,CASSLSEGQPQHF,TGCGCCAGCAGCTTATCAGAGGGTCAGCCCCAGCATTTT
TRBV12-3/TRBV12-4,-,TRBJ2-3,TRBD2,CASRGTSEFTDTQYF,TGTGCCAGCAGAGGGACTAGCGAATTCACAGATACGCAGTATTTT